The TCR beta chain described here comes from a study of blood T cell repertoires in COVID-19. As for the study in general: Acute and convalescent COVID-19 specimens originated in the United States, Italy and Spain. T cells, B-cell-depleted T cells, or PBMCs supplied cDNA or gDNA.

Authors' methods: Estimation of nucleated cell counts relied on the amplification of reference gene primers. The protocol was immunoSEQ multiplex PCR, while the TCRdb copy is restricted to in-frame clones and leaves out a portion. The V and J calls and clone size come from that table; D and trimming were worked out from the DNA. This sample has approximately 200,000 clones, with 85% to 90% found just once. V was cut by 5 bases and J by 3 bases, with 14 bases left in between. Germline loops: CDR1 LNHNV, CDR2 YYDKDF (reference sequence). The CDR3 is 15 amino acids. The source is a woman in her 30s with active or convalescent COVID-19. The rearrangement links TRBV15 to TRBJ2-1; TRBD1 is a possible D gene (6 bases). The source material was peripheral blood. CDR3 in amino acids: CATSPAGVDYNEQFF. CDR3 sequence (DNA): TGTGCCACCAGCCCGGCAGGGGTCGACTACAATGAGCAGTTCTTC.